This paragraph reports one TCR beta chain. Its specificity is not known. Trimming shortened V by 2 bases and J by 0 bases, and 13 bases separated the two germline ends. Germline CDR1 reads GTSNPN; CDR2 reads SVGIG (reference sequence). The CDR3 totals 15 residues. Using viral peptide pools, the ViraFEST assay grew out antigen-specific CD4+ T cells prior to sequencing. Once cultured for approximately eleven days, the cells underwent separation to obtain CD4+ T cells. Nucleocapsid antibodies stayed negative before and after vaccination, showing no earlier SARS-CoV-2 infection. Measured with immunoSEQ multiplex PCR; TCRdb has only the in-frame clones, and not every one. The table records some 68,000 clones, less than 80% of them present only once. The sample belongs to a study of vaccination effects on CD4 cells after COVID-19. The overall study: Two-dose BNT162b2 or mRNA-1273 vaccination was given to participants.

Overall study findings and caveats: Marked clonal contraction was seen late after vaccination (in both infection- and vaccine-induced clones).

The chain uses TRBV30 and TRBJ1-1; D unclear. The clonotype was recovered from a human donor who received a COVID-19 vaccine. The sample was CD4+ T cells from PBMCs cultured with HCoV-OC43 spike peptides, taken before COVID-19 vaccination. Subset defined: HCoV-OC43 spike overlapping peptide pool stimulation. The DNA for the CDR3 is TGTGCCTGGAGTATATGGGAGAAAATGAACACTGAAGCTTTCTTT. Amino acids: CAWSIWEKMNTEAFF.